The present T cell receptor (beta chain) was sequenced within a study of beta chain features in type 1 diabetes. TCRB transcripts that were expressed got sequenced, as all of the isolated RNA had been reverse transcribed. The data were produced by immunoSEQ multiplex PCR, yet TCRdb's version contains in-frame clones alone and is incomplete. Of tens of thousands of clones in the sample, about 32% were seen once. Study-level findings and limits: Insertion counts at VDJ junctions were lower in type 1 diabetes patients, who also showed more deletions there.

A word on this clone: What it binds is unknown.

With 4 bases clipped from V and 0 bases from J, the junction kept 4 bases outside the gene matches. The germline V gene has CDR1 LNHDA and CDR2 SQIVND (reference sequence). The CDR3 length is 15 residues. Material for sequencing was stem cell memory CD4+ T cells from blood. The chain joins TRBV19 to TRBJ2-7; 9 nucleotides agree with TRBD2. The receptor comes from a young woman in good health. The CDR3 spells CASSTSSGTSYEQYF. DNA for the CDR3: TGTGCCAGTAGTACCTCTAGCGGGACCTCCTACGAGCAGTACTTC.